The rows below give T cell receptor beta chains drawn from one sample of a study of a mutant IDH1 vaccine in newly diagnosed glioma. Clones were read by immunoSEQ multiplex PCR, and TCRdb kept only the in-frame ones, dropping some. This table holds around 46,000 clones, about three quarters found once. The antigens of these receptors remain unknown. The sample consisted of PBMCs, taken from a glioma patient whose treatment included an IDH1 peptide vaccine. These receptors originate from a man over 45 with glioma. Each CDR3 is given with its conserved first and last residue. The D gene is left open where the match is weak. For some rows the clone size is stated as once, few or many, or as a class when expanded; others skip it.

V	D	length	J	size	DNA	CDR3
TRBV5-1	.	14	TRBJ1-2	.	TGCGCCAGCAGCTTGAATGAGGTAGCGGGGGGCTACACCTTC	CASSLNEVAGGYTF
TRBV6-5	.	14	TRBJ1-1	.	TGTGCCAGCACTCCGCGTACAGGGTACACTGAAGCTTTCTTT	CASTPRTGYTEAFF
TRBV5-5	.	13	TRBJ2-2	.	TGTGCCAGCAGCGTTCTTAACACCGGGGAGCTGTTTTTT	CASSVLNTGELFF
TRBV6-5	.	15	TRBJ1-2	.	TGTGCCAGCAGTTATGGGCAGGGAGCTAACTATGGCTACACCTTC	CASSYGQGANYGYTF
TRBV4-1	TRBD1	16	TRBJ1-5	.	TGCGCCAGCAGCCCGAATCCGGGACAGGAGAATCAGCCCCAGCATTTT	CASSPNPGQENQPQHF
TRBV5-1	TRBD2	16	TRBJ2-5	.	TGCGCCAGCAGCCTTAGCGGGGCACTCCTTCAAGAGACCCAGTACTTC	CASSLSGALLQETQYF
TRBV13	.	14	TRBJ1-6	.	TGTGCCAGCAGCTTAGGGGGGGTTGGCTCACCCCTCCACTTT	CASSLGGVGSPLHF
TRBV18	TRBD1	13	TRBJ2-5	.	TGTGCCAGCTCAACAGGGGCAGGGGAGACCCAGTACTTC	CASSTGAGETQYF
TRBV9	TRBD1	16	TRBJ1-5	.	TGTGCCAGCAGCCGGGGGAAAGGGACAGACAATCAGCCCCAGCATTTT	CASSRGKGTDNQPQHF
TRBV6-5	TRBD1	15	TRBJ2-7	.	TGTGCCAGCAGGACTAGCCGACAGGGGGCCTACGAGCAGTACTTC	CASRTSRQGAYEQYF
TRBV19	TRBD1	17	TRBJ1-5	.	TGTGCCAGTAGTATAGGGGGGACAGGGCGGCGCAATCAGCCCCAGCATTTT	CASSIGGTGRRNQPQHF
TRBV5-4	TRBD1	15	TRBJ1-4	.	TGTGCCAGCAGCGGCCCCGGGGACAGTGGAGAAAAACTGTTTTTT	CASSGPGDSGEKLFF
TRBV6-5	.	13	TRBJ2-2	.	TGTGCCAGCAGGGACCCGAACACCGGGGAGCTGTTTTTT	CASRDPNTGELFF
TRBV15	TRBD2	17	TRBJ2-5	once	TGTGCCACCAGCAGAGTCCTCCTGCGGGGGGATCTGGAGACCCAGTACTTC	CATSRVLLRGDLETQYF
TRBV25-1	.	15	TRBJ2-1	.	TGTGCCAGCAGTGATTATAACGGACCCTACAATGAGCAGTTCTTC	CASSDYNGPYNEQFF
TRBV27	.	14	TRBJ1-4	.	TGTGCCAGCAGTTTCCGACAGGTAGATGAAAAACTGTTTTTT	CASSFRQVDEKLFF
TRBV7-2	.	14	TRBJ1-1	.	TGTGCCAGCAGCGGTCTGAGGGCGAACACTGAAGCTTTCTTT	CASSGLRANTEAFF
TRBV27	.	15	TRBJ1-4	few	TGTGCCAGCAGTTTGATTGGGACGCCTCTTGAAAAACTGTTTTTT	CASSLIGTPLEKLFF
TRBV5-1	TRBD1	14	TRBJ2-1	.	TGCGCCAGCAGCTTGGCCGGGACAGGAAATGAGCAGTTCTTC	CASSLAGTGNEQFF
TRBV2	.	13	TRBJ2-5	.	TGTGCCAGCAGGGCGGGACTTACAGAGACCCAGTACTTC	CASRAGLTETQYF
TRBV7-8	.	11	TRBJ1-1	.	TGTGCCACTGCGCCGAGTCGTGAAGCTTTCTTT	CATAPSREAFF
TRBV7-9	.	16	TRBJ1-1	.	TGTGCCAGCAGCCTACCCTCACTGGATTTTTACACTGAAGCTTTCTTT	CASSLPSLDFYTEAFF
TRBV6-1	.	16	TRBJ2-1	.	TGTGCCAGCAGTGAGGGTGGGGGATTCACCCACTATGAGCAGTTCTTC	CASSEGGGFTHYEQFF